The clone carrying this TCR beta chain was picked up one time. Germline CDR1 and CDR2: SGDLS and YYNGEE. The trim removed 0 bases at V and 7 bases at J, leaving 5 bases unmatched. This CDR3 region has 14 residues. This sample is drawn from a study of technical replicates of blood from a few donors. The repertoire was sequenced with immunoSEQ multiplex PCR; TCRdb's copy has only in-frame clones and lacks some. The data contain some 70,000 clones, 85% to 95% of them singletons. This chain connects TRBV9 to TRBJ1-1, with TRBD1 matching 8 bases. The sequenced sample was T cells isolated from PBMCs. The TCR comes from a human donor in good health. Here the CDR3 DNA reads TGTGCCAGCAGCGTAGGCACAGGGGGGTTTGAAGCTTTCTTT. Translating it yields CASSVGTGGFEAFF.